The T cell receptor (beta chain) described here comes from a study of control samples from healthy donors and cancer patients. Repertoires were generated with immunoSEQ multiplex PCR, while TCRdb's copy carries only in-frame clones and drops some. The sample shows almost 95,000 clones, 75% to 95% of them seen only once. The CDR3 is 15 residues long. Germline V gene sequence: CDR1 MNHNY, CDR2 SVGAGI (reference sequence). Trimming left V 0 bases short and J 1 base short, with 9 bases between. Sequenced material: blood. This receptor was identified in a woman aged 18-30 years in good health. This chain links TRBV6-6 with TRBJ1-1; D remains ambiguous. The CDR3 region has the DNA TGTGCCAGCAGTTACTCAGCCCCCGGGAACACTGAAGCTTTCTTT. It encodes CASSYSAPGNTEAFF.